This T cell receptor (beta chain) stems from a study of long-term antiretroviral therapy in people with HIV. The immunoSEQ assay was v3.0, run at survey level. Only in-frame clones appear in the TCRdb table, and some are missing; sequencing was by immunoSEQ multiplex PCR. Among tens of thousands of clones listed, approximately 94% were seen once. Germline V gives CDR1 MNHNY, CDR2 SVGAGI (reference sequence). The CDR3 consists of 15 residues. The J segment lost 5 bases and the V segment lost 0 bases, leaving 5 bases of the junction unmatched. This clone was seen a single time. Clinicians in the United States treated all participants with HIV.

Sequencing used unsorted PBMCs, obtained 4.1 years after starting antiretroviral therapy. The TCR sequence derives from a woman between 45 and 65 years old with HIV. This rearrangement joins TRBV6-6 to TRBJ2-7; TRBD2 aligns across 9 bases. CDR3 DNA: TGTGCCAGCAGTTACTCTCCTAGCGGGGCGAACGAGCAGTACTTC. Its protein is CASSYSPSGANEQYF.